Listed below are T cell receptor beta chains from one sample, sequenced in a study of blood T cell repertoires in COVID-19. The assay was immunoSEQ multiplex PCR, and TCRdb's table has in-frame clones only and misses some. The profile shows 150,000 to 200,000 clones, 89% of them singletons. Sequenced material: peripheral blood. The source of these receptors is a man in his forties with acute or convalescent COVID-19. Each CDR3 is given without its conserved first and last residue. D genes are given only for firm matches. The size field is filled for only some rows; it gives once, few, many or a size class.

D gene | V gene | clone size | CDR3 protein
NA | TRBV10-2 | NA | ASTSTGTAYGYT
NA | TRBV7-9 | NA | ASSFQGPRSKNIQY
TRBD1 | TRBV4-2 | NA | ASSQAVQGEQPQH
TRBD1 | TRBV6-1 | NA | ASSGKGQGITSEQY
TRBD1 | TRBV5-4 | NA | ASSLGQGAISPLH
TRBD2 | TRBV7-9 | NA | ASSLAGSGVTDTQY
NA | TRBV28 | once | ASSFQGSSGYT
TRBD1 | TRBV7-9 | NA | ASSPSWQGQGAGYT
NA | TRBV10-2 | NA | ASSVLSYEQY
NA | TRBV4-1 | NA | ASSQGTTTATDTQY
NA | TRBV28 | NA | ASSFQGVNTEAF
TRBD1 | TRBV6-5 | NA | ASTSGGWDIQY
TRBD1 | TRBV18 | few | ASSPDRGGTYNEQF
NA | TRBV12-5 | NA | ASGEGQSQETQY
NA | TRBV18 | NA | ASSPGLLGSEQY
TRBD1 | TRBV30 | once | AWARGRRETQY
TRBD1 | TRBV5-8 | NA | ASNVGQGADTQY
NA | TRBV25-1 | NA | ASSDRVTNEKLF
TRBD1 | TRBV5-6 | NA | ASSLGGQSTDTQY
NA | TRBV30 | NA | AWSVGGVYNEQF
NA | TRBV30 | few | AWSVELNSPLH
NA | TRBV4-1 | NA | ASSPWGGTGNTIY
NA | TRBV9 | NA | ASSRDFNEKLF
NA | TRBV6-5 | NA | ASHTIYEQY
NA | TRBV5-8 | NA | ASSLGAPEF
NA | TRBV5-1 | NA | ASSLVRGGEKLF
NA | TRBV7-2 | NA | ASSWARGSSYNEQF
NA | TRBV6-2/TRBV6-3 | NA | ASRPDTKETQY
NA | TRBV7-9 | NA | ASSSLRAKNIQY
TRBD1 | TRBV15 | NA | ATSRGGQDGYGYT
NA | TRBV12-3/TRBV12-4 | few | ASSWAEGEQY
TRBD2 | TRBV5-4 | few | ASSPFSAGGEETQY
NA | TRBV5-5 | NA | ASSLPGGNQPQH
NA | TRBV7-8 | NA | ASSLVLAGMNTEAF
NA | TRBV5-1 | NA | ASSFGEGTEAF
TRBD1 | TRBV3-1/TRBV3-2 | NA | ASSRATLGDRVAIRSETQY
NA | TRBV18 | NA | ASSLYQETQY
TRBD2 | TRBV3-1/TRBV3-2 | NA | ASSQRSGAPGELF
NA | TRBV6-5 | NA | ASSYLQGFQPQH
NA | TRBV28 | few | ASSFFRVGANYGYT
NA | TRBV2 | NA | ASSPRGTPYEQY
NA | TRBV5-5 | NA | ASSWLRGLQETQY
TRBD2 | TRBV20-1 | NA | SASWTSGGAAQY
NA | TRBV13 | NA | ASNSRGATDEQF
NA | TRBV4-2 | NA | ASSQESSPRTDTQY
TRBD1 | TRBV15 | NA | ATSSPGQGANEQF
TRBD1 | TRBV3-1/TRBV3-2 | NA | ASSQDRGYDQPQH
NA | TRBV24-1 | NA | ATSDSTRGRVNTGELF
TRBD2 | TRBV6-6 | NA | ASRLWTSGTNNEQF
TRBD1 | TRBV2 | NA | ASTPTGVNGYT
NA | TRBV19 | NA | ASSNRQGKETQY
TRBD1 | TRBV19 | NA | ASSPRQGAYEQY
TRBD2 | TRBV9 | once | ASSPQGLAGGLAYEQY
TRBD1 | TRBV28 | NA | ASSPGSGQEVKHSTDTQY
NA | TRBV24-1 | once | ATSDSLPRYREDTGELF
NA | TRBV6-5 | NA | ASSYSHGGTEAF
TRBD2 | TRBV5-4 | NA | ASSFGGGAYEQY